This T cell receptor (beta chain) was retrieved from a study of blood T cell repertoires in COVID-19. Assay used: immunoSEQ multiplex PCR; TCRdb lists only in-frame clones, some missing. The data show over 130,000 clones, with 70% to 90% seen just once and 3% to 3.5% held by the top ten. The CDR3 is made up of 16 amino acids. Trimming removed 2 bases from V and 4 bases from J, with 15 bases in between. Per germline, CDR1 SGHTA and CDR2 FQGTGA. V and J are TRBV7-3 and TRBJ2-1; tentative D call: TRBD2 (6 bases). The sample consisted of PBMCs or T cells enriched from blood (not recorded which). This TCR was sampled from a woman aged 45 to 65 with acute COVID-19. The CDR3 nucleotides are TGTGCCAGCAGCTTAGGTAACGGGAGCCCTTACAATGAGCAGTTCTTC. This sequence encodes CASSLGNGSPYNEQFF.